These T cell receptor beta chains were read from a single sample in a study of cytomegalovirus exposure and HLA in healthy donors. Clones were sequenced by immunoSEQ multiplex PCR, and TCRdb holds only the in-frame ones, with some missing. The repertoire consists of about 98,000 clones, with around 57% occurring once and the leading ten covering under 5.5%. Specimen: PBMCs. The receptor set was obtained from a human donor in good health. Both conserved end residues are part of each CDR3. D genes are given only for firm matches. Not all rows give a size; the values are once, few, many and, for expanded clones, a class.

CDR3: CASIQGTSNTEAFF
DNA: TGTGCCAGTATCCAGGGGACATCGAACACTGAAGCTTTCTTT
V: TRBV19
length: 14
D: -
size: -
J: TRBJ1-1

CDR3: CASSVSTGAYEQYF
DNA: TGTGCCAGCAGCGTATCAACAGGGGCCTACGAGCAGTACTTC
V: TRBV7-6
length: 14
D: TRBD1
size: -
J: TRBJ2-7

CDR3: CAWSVRKTGSSAFF
DNA: TGTGCCTGGAGTGTACGGAAGACAGGGAGTTCGGCTTTCTTT
V: TRBV30
length: 14
D: TRBD1
size: -
J: TRBJ1-1

CDR3: CASSLETGAVNTEAFF
DNA: TGTGCCAGCAGCTTAGAGACAGGGGCCGTGAACACTGAAGCTTTCTTT
V: TRBV7-6
length: 16
D: TRBD1
size: -
J: TRBJ1-1

CDR3: CASGSYGAGEGYTF
DNA: TGTGCCAGCGGAAGCTACGGGGCGGGGGAAGGCTACACCTTC
V: TRBV25-1
length: 14
D: -
size: few
J: TRBJ1-2

CDR3: CASSTTGGTSGANVLTF
DNA: TGCGCCAGCAGCACTACAGGGGGCACCTCTGGGGCCAACGTCCTGACTTTC
V: TRBV5-1
length: 17
D: TRBD1
size: -
J: TRBJ2-6

CDR3: CASGGGVDYGYTF
DNA: TGTGCCAGCGGGGGAGGGGTTGACTATGGCTACACCTTC
V: TRBV28
length: 13
D: -
size: -
J: TRBJ1-2

CDR3: CASSLGVGGLGEQFF
DNA: TGTGCCAGCAGCTTAGGTGTCGGAGGTTTAGGTGAGCAGTTCTTC
V: TRBV11-3
length: 15
D: -
size: once
J: TRBJ2-1

CDR3: CASSLVGGLGHNEQFF
DNA: TGCGCCAGCAGCTTGGTTGGCGGTCTAGGCCACAATGAGCAGTTCTTC
V: TRBV5-1
length: 16
D: -
size: few
J: TRBJ2-1

CDR3: CARNSYLNSYEQYF
DNA: TGTGCCAGAAACAGCTACCTAAACTCCTACGAGCAGTACTTC
V: TRBV5-3
length: 14
D: -
size: once
J: TRBJ2-7

CDR3: CASSIVGRGSITEAFF
DNA: TGTGCCAGTAGTATAGTTGGCAGGGGATCGATCACTGAAGCTTTCTTT
V: TRBV19
length: 16
D: -
size: -
J: TRBJ1-1

CDR3: CASGRGGAQYF
DNA: TGTGCCAGCGGTCGTGGGGGGGCCCAGTACTTC
V: TRBV9
length: 11
D: TRBD2
size: -
J: TRBJ2-5

CDR3: CASSLGRGHNQPQHF
DNA: TGTGCCAGCAGCCTCGGCAGGGGGCACAATCAGCCCCAGCATTTT
V: TRBV13
length: 15
D: TRBD1
size: -
J: TRBJ1-5

CDR3: CASSRGTGIQGETQYF
DNA: TGTGCCAGTAGTCGGGGGACAGGGATACAGGGGGAGACCCAGTACTTC
V: TRBV19
length: 16
D: TRBD1
size: -
J: TRBJ2-5

CDR3: CAAGGSYEQYF
DNA: TGTGCCGCAGGGGGTTCCTACGAGCAGTACTTC
V: TRBV30
length: 11
D: TRBD1
size: -
J: TRBJ2-7